The following is a T cell receptor (beta chain) sequence with its context. This entry belongs to a study of T cell changes during pregnancy in multiple sclerosis. The CDR3 extends over 19 amino acids. After removal of 1 base from V and 3 bases from J, the junction contained 10 bases not matched to a gene. Looked up from germline, CDR1 is MGHRA and CDR2 is YSYEKL. Clones were read by immunoSEQ multiplex PCR, and TCRdb kept only the in-frame ones, dropping some. The table has just under 80,000 clones, 85% to 95% seen once. The rearrangement uses TRBV4-1 and TRBJ1-5; TRBD1 agrees at 12 bases. This sequence originates from a female donor in good health, enrolled as a control in a pregnancy study. The specimen comprised peripheral blood, sampled in the second trimester of pregnancy. CDR3 in DNA: TGCGCCAGCAGCCAAGGCAGGGGACAGGGGGCAGATAACAATCAGCCCCAGCATTTT. It yields the protein CASSQGRGQGADNNQPQHF.